This T cell receptor (beta chain) stems from a study of patients and donors after allogeneic stem cell transplantation. MiXCR, applied by TCRdb to the RT-PCR reads, yields one record per CDR3 protein. Among 920,000 or so distinct CDR3 sequences, roughly 18% were seen once, and the ten largest hold 5% to 6.5%. This clonotype was detected many times. V lost 8 bases and J 6 bases, leaving 11 bases between the germline ends. Per the germline V gene, CDR1 is SQVTM and CDR2 is ANQGSEA. There are 11 residues in the CDR3. The V call is TRBV29-1, the J call TRBJ2-1; D not resolved. Input material: blood, either unsorted or a sorted T cell fraction (not recorded which). The sequence was obtained from a human donor who was either an allogeneic HSCT recipient or a stem cell or donor lymphocyte infusion donor (not recorded which). It is not recorded whose cells these are; they may come from a transplant donor. This chain's CDR3 is CSLRGGNEQFF. The CDR3 DNA follows: TGCAGCCTCCGTGGCGGCAATGAGCAGTTCTTC.